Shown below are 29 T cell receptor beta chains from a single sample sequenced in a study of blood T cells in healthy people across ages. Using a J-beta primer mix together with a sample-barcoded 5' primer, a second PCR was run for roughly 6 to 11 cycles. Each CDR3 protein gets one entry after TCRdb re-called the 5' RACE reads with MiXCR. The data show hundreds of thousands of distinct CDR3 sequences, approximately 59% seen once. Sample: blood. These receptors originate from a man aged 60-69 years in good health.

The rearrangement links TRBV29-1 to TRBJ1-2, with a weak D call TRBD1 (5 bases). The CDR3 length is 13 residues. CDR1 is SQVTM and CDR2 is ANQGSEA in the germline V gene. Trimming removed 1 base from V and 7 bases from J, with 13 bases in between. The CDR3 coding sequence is TGCAGCGTTGAAGGGGTGCAGGGTAGTGGCTACACCTTC. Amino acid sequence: CSVEGVQGSGYTF.

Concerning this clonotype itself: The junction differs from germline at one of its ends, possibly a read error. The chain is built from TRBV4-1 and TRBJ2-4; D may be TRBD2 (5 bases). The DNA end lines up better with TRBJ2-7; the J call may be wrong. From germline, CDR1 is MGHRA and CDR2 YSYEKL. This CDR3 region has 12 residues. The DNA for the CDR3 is TGCGCCAGCGGCCAAGAGGGTCCCGAGCAGTACTTC. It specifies CASGQEGPEQYF.

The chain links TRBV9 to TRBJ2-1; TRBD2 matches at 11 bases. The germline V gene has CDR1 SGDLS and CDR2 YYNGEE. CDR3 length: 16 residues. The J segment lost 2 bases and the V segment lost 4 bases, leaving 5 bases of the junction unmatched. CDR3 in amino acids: CASSFGSGGAYNEQFF. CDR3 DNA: TGTGCCAGCAGCTTCGGTAGCGGGGGGGCCTACAATGAGCAGTTCTTC.

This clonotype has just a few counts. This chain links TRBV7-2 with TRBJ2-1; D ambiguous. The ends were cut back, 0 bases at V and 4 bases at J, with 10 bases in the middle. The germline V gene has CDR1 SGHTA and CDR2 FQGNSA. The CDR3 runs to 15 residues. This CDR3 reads CASSLARFGYNEQFF. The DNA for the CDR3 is TGTGCCAGCAGCTTAGCGCGGTTCGGATACAATGAGCAGTTCTTC.

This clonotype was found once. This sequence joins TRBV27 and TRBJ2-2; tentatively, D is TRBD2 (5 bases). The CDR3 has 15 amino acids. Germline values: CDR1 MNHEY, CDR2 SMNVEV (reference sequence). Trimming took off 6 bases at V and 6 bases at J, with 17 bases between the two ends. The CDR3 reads CASRTSWSGSGELFF. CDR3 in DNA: TGTGCCAGCAGAACATCCTGGTCGGGGTCCGGGGAGCTGTTTTTT.

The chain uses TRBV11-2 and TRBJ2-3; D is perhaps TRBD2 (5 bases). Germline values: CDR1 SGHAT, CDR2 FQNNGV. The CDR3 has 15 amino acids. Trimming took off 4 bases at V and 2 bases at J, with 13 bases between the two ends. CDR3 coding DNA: TGTGCCAGCAGCTCCCTAGCCCATGCCACAGATACGCAGTATTTT. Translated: CASSSLAHATDTQYF.

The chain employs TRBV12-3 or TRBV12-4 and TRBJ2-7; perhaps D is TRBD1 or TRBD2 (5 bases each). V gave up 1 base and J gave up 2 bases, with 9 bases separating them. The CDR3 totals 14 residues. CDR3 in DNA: TGTGCCAGCAGTTTAGGGGACGTCCCCTACGAGCAGTACTTC. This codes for CASSLGDVPYEQYF.

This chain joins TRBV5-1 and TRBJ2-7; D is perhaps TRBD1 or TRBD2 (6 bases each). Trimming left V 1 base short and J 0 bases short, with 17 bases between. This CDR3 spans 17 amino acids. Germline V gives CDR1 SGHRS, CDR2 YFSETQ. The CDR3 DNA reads TGCGCCAGCAGCTTGCTCGGGGGCCCCAACCTCTCCTACGAGCAGTACTTC. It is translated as CASSLLGGPNLSYEQYF.

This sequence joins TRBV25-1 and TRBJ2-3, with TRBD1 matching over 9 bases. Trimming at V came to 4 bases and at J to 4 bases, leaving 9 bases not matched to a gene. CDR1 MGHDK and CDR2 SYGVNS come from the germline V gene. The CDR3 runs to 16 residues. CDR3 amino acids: CASSGTGTGLADTQYF. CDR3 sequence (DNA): TGTGCCAGCAGTGGAACCGGGACAGGGCTGGCAGATACGCAGTATTTT.

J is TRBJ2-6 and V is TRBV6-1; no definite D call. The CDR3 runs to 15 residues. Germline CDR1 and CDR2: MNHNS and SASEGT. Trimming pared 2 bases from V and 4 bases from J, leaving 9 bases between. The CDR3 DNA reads TGTGCCAGCAGTGAAACCAGACAAGGGGCCAACGTCCTGACTTTC. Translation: CASSETRQGANVLTF.

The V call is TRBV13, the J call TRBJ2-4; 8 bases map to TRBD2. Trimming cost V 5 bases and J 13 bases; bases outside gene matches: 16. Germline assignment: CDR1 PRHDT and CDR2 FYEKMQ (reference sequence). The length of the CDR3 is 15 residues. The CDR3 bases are TGTGCCAGCAGCCATCCCCCCCCCAGGCGGGGGGAGCAGTACTTC. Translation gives CASSHPPPRRGEQYF. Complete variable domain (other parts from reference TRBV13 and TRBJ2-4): AAGVIQSPRHLIKEKRETATLKCYPIPRHDTVYWYQQGPGQDPQFLISFYEKMQSDKGSIPDRFSAQQFSDYHSELNMSSLELGDSALYFCASSHPPPRRGEQYFGAGTRLSVL.

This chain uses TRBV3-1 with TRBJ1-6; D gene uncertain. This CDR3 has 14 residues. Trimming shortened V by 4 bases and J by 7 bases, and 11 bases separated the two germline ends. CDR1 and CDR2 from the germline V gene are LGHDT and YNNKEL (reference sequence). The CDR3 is CASSPLGSNSPLHF. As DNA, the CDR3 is TGTGCCAGCAGCCCCCTCGGGTCGAATTCACCCCTCCACTTT.

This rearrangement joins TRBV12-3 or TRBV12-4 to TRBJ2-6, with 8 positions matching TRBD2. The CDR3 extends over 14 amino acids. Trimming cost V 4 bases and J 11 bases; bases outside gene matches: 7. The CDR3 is CASSYGTSSHVLTF. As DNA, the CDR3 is TGTGCCAGCAGTTATGGGACTAGTTCCCACGTCCTGACTTTC.

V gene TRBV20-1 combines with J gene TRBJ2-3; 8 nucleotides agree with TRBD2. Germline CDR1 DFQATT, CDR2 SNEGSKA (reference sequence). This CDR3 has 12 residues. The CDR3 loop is CSGSGGTDTQYF. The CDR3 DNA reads TGCAGCGGTAGCGGGGGCACAGATACGCAGTATTTT.

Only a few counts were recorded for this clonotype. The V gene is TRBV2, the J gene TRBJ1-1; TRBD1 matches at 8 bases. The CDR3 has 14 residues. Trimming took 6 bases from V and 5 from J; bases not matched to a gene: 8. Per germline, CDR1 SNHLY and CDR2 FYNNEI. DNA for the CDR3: TGTGCCAGCAGCGCTCAGGGGGCTCGGACTGAAGCTTTCTTT. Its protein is CASSAQGARTEAFF.

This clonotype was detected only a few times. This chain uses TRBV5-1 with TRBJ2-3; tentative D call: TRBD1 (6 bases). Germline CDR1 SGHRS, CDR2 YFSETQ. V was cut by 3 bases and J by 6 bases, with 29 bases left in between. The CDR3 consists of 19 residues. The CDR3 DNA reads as TGCGCCAGCAGCTCGCCGAATAAGGGGGACCTTCTCCAGGGGGATACGCAGTATTTT. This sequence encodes CASSSPNKGDLLQGDTQYF.

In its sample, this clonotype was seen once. CDR3 DNA: TGTGCCACCAGTGAACCCTCTTGGGACGGTAACACCGGGGAGCTGTTTTTT. Translation: CATSEPSWDGNTGELFF. The chain has TRBV24-1 and TRBJ2-2; possibly TRBD1 or TRBD2 for D (5 bases each). The CDR3 length is 17 residues. Trimming shortened V by 4 bases and J by 2 bases, and 16 bases separated the two germline ends. The germline CDR1 and CDR2 sequences are KGHDR and SFDVKD.

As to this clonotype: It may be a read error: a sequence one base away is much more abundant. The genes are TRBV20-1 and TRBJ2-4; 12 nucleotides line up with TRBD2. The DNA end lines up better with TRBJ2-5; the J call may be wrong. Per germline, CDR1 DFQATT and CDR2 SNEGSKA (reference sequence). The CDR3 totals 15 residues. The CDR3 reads CVPTLRLAGEETQYF. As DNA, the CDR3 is TGCGTGCCTACATTAAGACTAGCGGGGGAGGAGACCCAGTACTTC.

The CDR3 DNA reads as TGTGCCAGCAGCCAAGTTGGGGGTTTGGGAGCGGGGGCCAACGTCCTGACTTTC. Residues: CASSQVGGLGAGANVLTF. The chain joins TRBV4-2 to TRBJ2-6, with D tentatively TRBD1 or TRBD2 (5 bases each). Trimming pared 1 base from V and 4 bases from J, leaving 17 bases between. The V gene's germline CDR1 is LGHNA and CDR2 YNFKEQ. CDR3 length: 18 residues.

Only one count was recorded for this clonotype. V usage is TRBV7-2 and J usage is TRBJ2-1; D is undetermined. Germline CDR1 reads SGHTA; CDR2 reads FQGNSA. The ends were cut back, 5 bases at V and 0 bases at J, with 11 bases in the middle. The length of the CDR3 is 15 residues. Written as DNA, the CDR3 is TGTGCCAGCAGCGAGATGAGGAGCTCCTACAATGAGCAGTTCTTC. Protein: CASSEMRSSYNEQFF.

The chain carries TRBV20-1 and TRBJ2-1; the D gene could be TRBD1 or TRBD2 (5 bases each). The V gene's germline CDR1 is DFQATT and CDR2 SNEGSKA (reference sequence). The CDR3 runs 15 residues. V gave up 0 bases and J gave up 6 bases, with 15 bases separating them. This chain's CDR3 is CSARDQRGGGNEQFF. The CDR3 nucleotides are TGCAGTGCTAGAGATCAAAGGGGTGGGGGCAATGAGCAGTTCTTC.

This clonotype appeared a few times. CDR3 DNA: TGCGCCAGCAGTGGACAGGGGGCAAGAAGTGAGCAGTTCTTC. It is translated as CASSGQGARSEQFF. This sequence joins TRBV10-2 and TRBJ2-1; 10 bases match TRBD1. Germline V lookup: CDR1 WSHSY, CDR2 SAAADI. The CDR3 consists of 14 residues. The V and J ends lost 4 bases and 9 bases, in that order; junction bases with no gene match: 6.

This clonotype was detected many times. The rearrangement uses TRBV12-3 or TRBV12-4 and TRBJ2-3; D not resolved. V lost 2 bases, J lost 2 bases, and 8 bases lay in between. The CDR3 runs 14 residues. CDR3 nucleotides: TGTGCCAGCAGTTTAAGCCAGGCCACAGATACGCAGTATTTT. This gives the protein CASSLSQATDTQYF.

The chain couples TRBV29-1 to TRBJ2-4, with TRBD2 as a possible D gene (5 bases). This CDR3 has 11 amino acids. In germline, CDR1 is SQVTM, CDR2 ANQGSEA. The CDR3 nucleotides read TGCGGACTCACCATAAAAAACATTCAGTACTTC. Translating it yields CGLTIKNIQYF.

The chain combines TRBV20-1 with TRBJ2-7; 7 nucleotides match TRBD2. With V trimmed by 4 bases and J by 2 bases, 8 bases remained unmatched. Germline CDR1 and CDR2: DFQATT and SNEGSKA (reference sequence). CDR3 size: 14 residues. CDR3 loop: CSAMSGETTYEQYF. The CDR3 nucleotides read TGCAGTGCTATGAGCGGGGAAACCACCTACGAGCAGTACTTC.

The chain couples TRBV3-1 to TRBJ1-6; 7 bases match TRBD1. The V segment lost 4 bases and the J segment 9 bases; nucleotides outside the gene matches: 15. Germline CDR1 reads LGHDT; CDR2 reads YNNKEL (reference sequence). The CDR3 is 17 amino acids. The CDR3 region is CASSRSPGGQEASPLHF. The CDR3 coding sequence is TGTGCCAGCAGCCGATCCCCGGGAGGACAGGAGGCTTCACCCCTCCACTTT. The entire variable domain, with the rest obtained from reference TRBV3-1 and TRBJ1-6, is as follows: DTAVSQTPKYLVTQMGNDKSIKCEQNLGHDTMYWYKQDSKKFLKIMFSYNNKELIINETVPNRFSPKSPDKAHLNLHINSLELGDSAVYFCASSRSPGGQEASPLHFGNGTRLTVT.

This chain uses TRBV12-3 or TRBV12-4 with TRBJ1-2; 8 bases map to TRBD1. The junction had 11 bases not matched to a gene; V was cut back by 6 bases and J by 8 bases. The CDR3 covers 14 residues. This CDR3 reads CASRPTGVSGGYTF. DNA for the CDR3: TGTGCCAGCAGACCGACAGGGGTATCGGGCGGCTACACCTTC.

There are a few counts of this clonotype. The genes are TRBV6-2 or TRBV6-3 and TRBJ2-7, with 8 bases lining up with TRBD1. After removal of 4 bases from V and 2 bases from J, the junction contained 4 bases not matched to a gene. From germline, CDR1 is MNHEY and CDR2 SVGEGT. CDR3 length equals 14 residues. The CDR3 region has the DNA TGTGCCAGCAGTTGGGGGACAGGTCCCTACGAGCAGTACTTC. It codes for CASSWGTGPYEQYF.

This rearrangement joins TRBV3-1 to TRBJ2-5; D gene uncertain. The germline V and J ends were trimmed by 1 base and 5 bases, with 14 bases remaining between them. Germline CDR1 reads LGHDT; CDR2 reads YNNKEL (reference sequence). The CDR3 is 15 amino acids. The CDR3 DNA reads TGTGCCAGCAGCCAAGCTAGGAACCCCCCGGAGACCCAGTACTTC. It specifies CASSQARNPPETQYF.